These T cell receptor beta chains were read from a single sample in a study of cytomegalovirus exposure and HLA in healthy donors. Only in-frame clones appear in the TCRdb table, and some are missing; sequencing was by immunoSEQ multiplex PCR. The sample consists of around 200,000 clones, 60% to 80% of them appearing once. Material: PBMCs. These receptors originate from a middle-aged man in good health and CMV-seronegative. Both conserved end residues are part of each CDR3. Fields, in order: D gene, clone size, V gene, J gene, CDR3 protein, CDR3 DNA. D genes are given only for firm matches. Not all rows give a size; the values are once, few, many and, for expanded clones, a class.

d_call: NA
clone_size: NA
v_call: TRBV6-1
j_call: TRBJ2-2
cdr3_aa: CASSEEDWAGELFF
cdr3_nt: TGTGCCAGCAGTGAAGAAGACTGGGCCGGGGAGCTGTTTTTT

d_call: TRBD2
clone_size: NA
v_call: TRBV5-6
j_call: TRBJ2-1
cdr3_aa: CASSERLAGDSYNEQFF
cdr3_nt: TGTGCCAGCAGCGAGAGACTAGCGGGGGACTCCTACAATGAGCAGTTCTTC

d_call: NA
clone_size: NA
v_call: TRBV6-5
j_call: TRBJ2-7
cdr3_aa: CASSPTVYSYEQYF
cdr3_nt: TGTGCCAGCAGCCCGACAGTCTACTCCTACGAGCAGTACTTC

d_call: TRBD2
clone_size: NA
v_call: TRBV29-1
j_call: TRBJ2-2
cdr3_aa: CSVVGAGAGELFF
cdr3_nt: TGCAGCGTAGTAGGGGCGGGGGCCGGGGAGCTGTTTTTT

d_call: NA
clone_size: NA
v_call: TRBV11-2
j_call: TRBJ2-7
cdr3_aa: CASSFAGTYEQYF
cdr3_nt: TGTGCCAGCAGCTTTGCAGGGACCTACGAGCAGTACTTC

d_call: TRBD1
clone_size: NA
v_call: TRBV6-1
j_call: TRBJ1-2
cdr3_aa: CASSTGTANYGYTF
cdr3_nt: TGTGCCAGCAGTACGGGGACAGCTAACTATGGCTACACCTTC

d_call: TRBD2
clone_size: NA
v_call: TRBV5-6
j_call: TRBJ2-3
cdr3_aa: CASSPTWDESGTYTDTQYF
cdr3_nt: TGTGCCAGCAGTCCGACTTGGGATGAGAGCGGGACTTACACAGATACGCAGTATTTT

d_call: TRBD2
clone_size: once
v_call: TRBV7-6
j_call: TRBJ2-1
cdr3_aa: CASSSLRPSGNNEQFF
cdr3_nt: TGTGCCAGCAGCTCACTGAGGCCTAGCGGGAACAATGAGCAGTTCTTC

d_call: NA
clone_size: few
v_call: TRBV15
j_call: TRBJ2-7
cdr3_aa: CATSRELAGSPYEQYF
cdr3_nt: TGTGCCACCAGCAGAGAATTAGCCGGGAGTCCCTACGAGCAGTACTTC

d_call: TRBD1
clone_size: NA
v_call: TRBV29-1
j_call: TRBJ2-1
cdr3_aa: CSVEQGDSYNEQFF
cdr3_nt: TGCAGCGTTGAACAGGGGGATTCCTACAATGAGCAGTTCTTC

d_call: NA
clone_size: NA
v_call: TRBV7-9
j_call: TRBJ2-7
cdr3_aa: CASSLVPFEQYF
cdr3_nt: TGTGCCAGCAGCTTAGTTCCCTTCGAGCAGTACTTC

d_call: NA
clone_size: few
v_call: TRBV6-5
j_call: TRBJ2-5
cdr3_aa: CASSPLLYQETQYF
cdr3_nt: TGTGCCAGCAGTCCCCTATTGTACCAAGAGACCCAGTACTTC

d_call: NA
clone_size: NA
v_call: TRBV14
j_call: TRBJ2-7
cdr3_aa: CASSQLEQDYSYEQYF
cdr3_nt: TGTGCCAGCAGCCAACTGGAACAGGACTACTCCTACGAGCAGTACTTC

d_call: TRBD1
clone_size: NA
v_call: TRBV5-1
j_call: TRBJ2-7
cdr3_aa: CASSFGDRGYEQYF
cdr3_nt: TGCGCCAGCAGCTTTGGGGACAGGGGATATGAGCAGTACTTC

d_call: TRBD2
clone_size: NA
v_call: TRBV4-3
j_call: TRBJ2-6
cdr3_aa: CASSQDISGTFSGANVLTF
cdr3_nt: TGCGCCAGCAGCCAAGATATTAGCGGGACATTCTCTGGGGCCAACGTCCTGACTTTC

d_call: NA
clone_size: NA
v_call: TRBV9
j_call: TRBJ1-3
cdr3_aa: CASSPQGTQPGNTIYF
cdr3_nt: TGTGCCAGCAGCCCACAGGGAACTCAGCCTGGAAACACCATATATTTT

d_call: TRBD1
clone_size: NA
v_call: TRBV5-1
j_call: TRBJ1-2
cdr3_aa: CASSWTTGQGFGYTF
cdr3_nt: TGCGCCAGCAGCTGGACCACGGGACAGGGTTTCGGCTACACCTTC

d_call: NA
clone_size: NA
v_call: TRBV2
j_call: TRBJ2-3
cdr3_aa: CATLAEYTDTQYF
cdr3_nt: TGTGCCACCTTAGCGGAGTACACAGATACGCAGTATTTT

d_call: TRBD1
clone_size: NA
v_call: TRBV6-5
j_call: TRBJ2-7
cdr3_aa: CASRHRDRGLYEQYF
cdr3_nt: TGTGCCAGCAGACACCGGGACAGGGGTCTCTACGAGCAGTACTTC

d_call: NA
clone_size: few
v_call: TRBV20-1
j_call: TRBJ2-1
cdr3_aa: CSASLGEQFF
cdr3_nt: TGCAGTGCTAGTCTAGGTGAGCAGTTCTTC

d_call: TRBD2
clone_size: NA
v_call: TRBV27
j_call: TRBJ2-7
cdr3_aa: CASSPGTSDFSYEQYF
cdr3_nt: TGTGCCAGCAGTCCCGGGACTAGCGACTTCTCCTACGAGCAGTACTTC

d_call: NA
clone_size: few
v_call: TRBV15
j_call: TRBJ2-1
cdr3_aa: CATSRARQTSYNEQFF
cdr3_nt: TGTGCCACCAGCAGAGCCCGACAGACTTCCTACAATGAGCAGTTCTTC

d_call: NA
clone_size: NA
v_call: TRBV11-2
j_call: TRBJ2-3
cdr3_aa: CASRKLQGTDTQYF
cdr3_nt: TGTGCCAGCAGAAAGCTTCAGGGGACAGATACGCAGTATTTT

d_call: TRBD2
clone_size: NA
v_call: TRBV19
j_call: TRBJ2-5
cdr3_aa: CASSHHLAGGQETQYF
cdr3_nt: TGTGCCAGTAGTCACCATCTAGCGGGGGGTCAAGAGACCCAGTACTTC

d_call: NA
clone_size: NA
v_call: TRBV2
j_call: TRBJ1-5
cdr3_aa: CASSYTDTQHF
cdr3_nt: TGTGCCAGCAGCTACACAGATACGCAGCATTTT

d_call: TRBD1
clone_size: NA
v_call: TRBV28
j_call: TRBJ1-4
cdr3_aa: CASSPLDRATNEKLFF
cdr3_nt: TGTGCCAGCAGTCCCCTTGACAGGGCAACTAATGAAAAACTGTTTTTT

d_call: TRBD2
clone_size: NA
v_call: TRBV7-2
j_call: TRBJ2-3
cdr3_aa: CASSPERGTDTQYF
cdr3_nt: TGTGCCAGCAGCCCAGAGCGGGGTACAGATACGCAGTATTTT

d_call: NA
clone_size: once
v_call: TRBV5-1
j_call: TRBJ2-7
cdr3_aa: CASSLAEAADSYEQYF
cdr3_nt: TGCGCCAGCAGCTTGGCCGAAGCCGCTGACTCCTACGAGCAGTACTTC

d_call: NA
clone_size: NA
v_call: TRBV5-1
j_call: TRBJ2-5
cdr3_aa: CASNDGLSQETQYF
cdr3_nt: TGCGCCAGCAACGACGGACTATCCCAAGAGACCCAGTACTTC

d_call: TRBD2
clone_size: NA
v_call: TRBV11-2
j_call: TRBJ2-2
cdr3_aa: CASSLGLAGNTGELFF
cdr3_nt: TGTGCCAGCAGCCTGGGACTAGCGGGGAACACCGGGGAGCTGTTTTTT

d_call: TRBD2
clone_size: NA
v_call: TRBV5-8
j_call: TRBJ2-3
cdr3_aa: CASSPLGGSKADTQYF
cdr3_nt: TGTGCCAGCAGCCCACTCGGCGGGAGTAAAGCAGATACGCAGTATTTT

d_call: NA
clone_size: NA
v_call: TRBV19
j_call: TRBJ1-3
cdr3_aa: CASSKEATGNTIYF
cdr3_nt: TGTGCCAGTAGTAAAGAAGCAACTGGAAACACCATATATTTT

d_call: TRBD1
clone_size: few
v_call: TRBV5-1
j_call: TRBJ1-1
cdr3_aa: CASSFGTGGTEAFF
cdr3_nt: TGCGCCAGCAGCTTCGGGACAGGAGGAACTGAAGCTTTCTTT

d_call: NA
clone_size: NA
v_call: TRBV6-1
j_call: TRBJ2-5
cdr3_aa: CASTGTGFGETQYF
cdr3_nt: TGTGCCAGCACCGGAACGGGGTTTGGGGAGACCCAGTACTTC

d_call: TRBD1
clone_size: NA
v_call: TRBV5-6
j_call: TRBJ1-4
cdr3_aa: CASSFRGQGIRKLFF
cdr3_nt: TGTGCCAGCAGCTTCCGGGGACAGGGGATTAGGAAACTGTTTTTT

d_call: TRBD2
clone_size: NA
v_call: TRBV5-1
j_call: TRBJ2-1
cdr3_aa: CASSWDYYNEQFF
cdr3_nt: TGCGCCAGCAGCTGGGACTACTACAATGAGCAGTTCTTC

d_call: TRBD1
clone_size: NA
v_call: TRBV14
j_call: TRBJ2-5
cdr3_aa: CASSHWDRGMETQYF
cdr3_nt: TGTGCCAGCAGCCATTGGGACAGGGGTATGGAGACCCAGTACTTC

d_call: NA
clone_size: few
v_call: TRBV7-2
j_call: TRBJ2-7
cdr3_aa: CASSTRVGLYEQYF
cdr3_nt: TGTGCCAGCAGCACACGGGTAGGACTGTACGAGCAGTACTTC

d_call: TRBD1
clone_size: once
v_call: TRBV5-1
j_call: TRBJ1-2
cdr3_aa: CASSPEGQGGGYTF
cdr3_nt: TGCGCCAGCAGCCCGGAGGGACAGGGAGGGGGCTACACCTTC

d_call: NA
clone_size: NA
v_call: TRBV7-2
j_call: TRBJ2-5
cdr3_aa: CASSYQGGLQETQYF
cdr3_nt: TGTGCCAGCAGCTACCAGGGTGGGCTTCAAGAGACCCAGTACTTC

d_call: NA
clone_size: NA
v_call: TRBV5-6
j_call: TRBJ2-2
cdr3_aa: CASSRDTGAGELFF
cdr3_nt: TGTGCCAGCAGCAGGGACACCGGGGCCGGGGAGCTGTTTTTT

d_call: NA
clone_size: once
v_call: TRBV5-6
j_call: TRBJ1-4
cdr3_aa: CASSLAPAGDEKLFF
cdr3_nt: TGTGCCAGCAGCTTGGCGCCCGCGGGGGATGAAAAACTGTTTTTT

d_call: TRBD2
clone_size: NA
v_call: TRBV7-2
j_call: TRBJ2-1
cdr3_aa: CASSSSGGPYNEQFF
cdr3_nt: TGTGCCAGCAGCTCCTCGGGGGGACCCTACAATGAGCAGTTCTTC

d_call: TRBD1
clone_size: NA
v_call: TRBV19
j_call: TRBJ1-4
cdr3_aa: CASSSTADRVGGEKLFF
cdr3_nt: TGTGCCAGTAGTTCCACCGCGGACAGGGTAGGGGGTGAAAAACTGTTTTTT

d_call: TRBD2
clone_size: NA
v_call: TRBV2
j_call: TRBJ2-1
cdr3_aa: CASSEGLASEQFF
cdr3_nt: TGTGCCAGCAGTGAGGGACTAGCGAGTGAGCAGTTCTTC

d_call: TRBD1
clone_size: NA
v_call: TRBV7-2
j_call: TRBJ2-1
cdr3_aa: CASSLRDRSYNEQFF
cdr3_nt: TGTGCCAGCAGCTTACGGGACAGATCCTACAATGAGCAGTTCTTC

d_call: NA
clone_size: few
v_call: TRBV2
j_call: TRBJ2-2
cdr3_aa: CASSPVAELHLGTGELFF
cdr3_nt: TGTGCCAGCAGTCCGGTAGCGGAACTCCATCTAGGGACCGGGGAGCTGTTTTTT

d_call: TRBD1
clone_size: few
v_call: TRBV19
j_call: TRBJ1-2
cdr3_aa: CASKDRDINYGYTF
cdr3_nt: TGTGCCAGTAAGGACAGGGATATTAACTATGGCTACACCTTC

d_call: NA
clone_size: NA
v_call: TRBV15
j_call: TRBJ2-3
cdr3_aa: CATSLSLRRDTQYF
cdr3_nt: TGTGCCACCAGCCTTTCTCTCCGGAGGGATACGCAGTATTTT

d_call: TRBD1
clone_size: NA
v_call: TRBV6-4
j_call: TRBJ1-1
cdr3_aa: CASRLTLGQGNTEAFF
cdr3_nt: TGTGCCAGCAGACTTACCTTGGGACAGGGGAACACTGAAGCTTTCTTT

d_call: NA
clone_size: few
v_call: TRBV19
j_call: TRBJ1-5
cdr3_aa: CASNEGRSSNQPQHF
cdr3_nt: TGTGCCAGTAACGAGGGCAGGAGTAGCAATCAGCCCCAGCATTTT

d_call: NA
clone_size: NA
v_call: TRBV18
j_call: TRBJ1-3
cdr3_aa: CASSPPEARNTIYF
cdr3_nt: TGTGCCAGCTCACCCCCGGAAGCCAGGAACACCATATATTTT

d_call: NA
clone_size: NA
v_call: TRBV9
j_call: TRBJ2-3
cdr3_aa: CASSVVQGGKDTQYF
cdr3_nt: TGTGCCAGCAGCGTAGTGCAGGGAGGCAAGGATACGCAGTATTTT

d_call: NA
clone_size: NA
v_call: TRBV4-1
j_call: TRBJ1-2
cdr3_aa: CASSHGSSDPKGGYTF
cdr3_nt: TGCGCCAGCAGCCACGGATCCTCTGACCCGAAGGGGGGCTACACCTTC

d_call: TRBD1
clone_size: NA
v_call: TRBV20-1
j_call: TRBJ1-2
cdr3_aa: CSGSTGDGYTF
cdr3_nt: TGCAGTGGAAGTACAGGGGATGGCTACACCTTC

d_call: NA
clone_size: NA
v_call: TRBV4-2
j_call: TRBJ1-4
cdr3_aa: CASSQVIRDPTGEKLFF
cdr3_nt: TGTGCCAGCAGCCAAGTCATTCGTGACCCTACGGGTGAAAAACTGTTTTTT

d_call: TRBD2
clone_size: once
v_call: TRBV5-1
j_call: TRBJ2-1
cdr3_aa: CASSELAGVQNEQFF
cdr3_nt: TGCGCCAGCAGCGAACTAGCGGGAGTGCAGAATGAGCAGTTCTTC

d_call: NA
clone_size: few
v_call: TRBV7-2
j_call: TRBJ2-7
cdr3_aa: CASSLVAGSEQYF
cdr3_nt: TGTGCCAGCAGCTTAGTGGCAGGCAGCGAGCAGTACTTC

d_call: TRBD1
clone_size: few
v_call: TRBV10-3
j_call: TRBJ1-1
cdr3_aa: CAISPGQGTEAFF
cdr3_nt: TGTGCCATCAGTCCGGGACAGGGCACTGAAGCTTTCTTT

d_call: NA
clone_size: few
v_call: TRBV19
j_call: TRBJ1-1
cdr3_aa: CASTPTGGAEAFF
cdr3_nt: TGTGCCAGTACCCCCACGGGGGGGGCTGAAGCTTTCTTT